This T cell receptor beta chain was documented in a study of blood T cells in healthy people across ages. Combining a sample-barcoded 5' primer with a J-beta primer mix, a second PCR ran for roughly 7 to 11 cycles. A minimum of 2.5 million CDR3-containing paired-end reads was obtained for each sample. TCRdb analysed the 5' RACE reads with MiXCR anew, one entry per CDR3 protein. The table lists about 1,600,000 distinct CDR3 sequences, approximately 38% of them singletons. This CDR3 is 13 amino acids long. Germline CDR1 is DFQATT and CDR2 is SNEGSKA (reference sequence). Trimming removed 0 bases at V and 2 bases at J, with 7 bases between.

The TCR sequence derives from a woman aged 18-35 years in good health. The chain recombines TRBV20-1 with TRBJ2-5; D unclear. The source material was blood. The CDR3 sequence is CSAREPGQETQYF. The DNA of the CDR3 is TGCAGTGCTAGAGAGCCCGGACAAGAGACCCAGTACTTC.